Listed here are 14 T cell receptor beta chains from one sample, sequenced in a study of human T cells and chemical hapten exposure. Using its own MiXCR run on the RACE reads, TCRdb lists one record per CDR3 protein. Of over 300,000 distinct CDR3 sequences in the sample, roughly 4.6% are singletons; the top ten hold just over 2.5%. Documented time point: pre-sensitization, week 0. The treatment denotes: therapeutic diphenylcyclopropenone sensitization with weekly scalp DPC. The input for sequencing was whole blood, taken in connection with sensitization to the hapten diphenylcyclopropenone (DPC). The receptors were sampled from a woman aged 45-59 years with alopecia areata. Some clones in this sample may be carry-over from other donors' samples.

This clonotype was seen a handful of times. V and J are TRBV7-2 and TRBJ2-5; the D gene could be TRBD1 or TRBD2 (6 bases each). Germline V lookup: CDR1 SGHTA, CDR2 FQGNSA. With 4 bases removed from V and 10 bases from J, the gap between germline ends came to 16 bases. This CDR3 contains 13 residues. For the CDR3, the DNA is TGTGCCAGCAGCTCGGGCCCGGGGGCTGACCAGTACTTC. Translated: CASSSGPGADQYF.

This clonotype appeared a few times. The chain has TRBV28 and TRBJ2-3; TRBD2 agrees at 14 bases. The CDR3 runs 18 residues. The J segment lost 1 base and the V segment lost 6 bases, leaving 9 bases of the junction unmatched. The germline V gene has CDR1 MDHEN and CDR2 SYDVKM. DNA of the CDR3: TGTGCCAGCAGCCTGGGACTAGCGGGAGCGGTACGCACAGATACGCAGTATTTT. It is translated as CASSLGLAGAVRTDTQYF.

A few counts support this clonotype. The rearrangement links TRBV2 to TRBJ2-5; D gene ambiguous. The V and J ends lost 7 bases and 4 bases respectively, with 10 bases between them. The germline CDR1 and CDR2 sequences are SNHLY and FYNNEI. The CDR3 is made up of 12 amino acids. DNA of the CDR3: TGTGCCAGCATCGGTTTGCCAGAGACCCAGTACTTC. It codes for CASIGLPETQYF.

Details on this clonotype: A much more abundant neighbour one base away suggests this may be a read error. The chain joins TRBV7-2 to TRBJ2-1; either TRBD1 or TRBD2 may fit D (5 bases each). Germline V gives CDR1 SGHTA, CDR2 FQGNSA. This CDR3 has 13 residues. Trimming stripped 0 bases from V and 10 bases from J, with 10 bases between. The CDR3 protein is CASSLAGTGEQFF. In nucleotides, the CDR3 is TGTGCCAGCAGCTTAGCAGGGACGGGGGAGCAGTTCTTC.

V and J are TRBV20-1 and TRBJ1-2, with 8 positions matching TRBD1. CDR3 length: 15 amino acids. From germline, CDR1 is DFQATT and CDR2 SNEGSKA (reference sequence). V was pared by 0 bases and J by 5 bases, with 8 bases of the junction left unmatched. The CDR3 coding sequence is TGCAGTGCTAGAGATCGAAGGACAGGGAGGTATGGCTACACCTTC. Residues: CSARDRRTGRYGYTF.

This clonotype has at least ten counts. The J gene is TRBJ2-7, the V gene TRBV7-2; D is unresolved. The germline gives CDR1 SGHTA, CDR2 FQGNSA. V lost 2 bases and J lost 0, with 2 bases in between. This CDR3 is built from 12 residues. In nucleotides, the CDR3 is TGTGCCAGCAGCTTACCCTCCTACGAGCAGTACTTC. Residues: CASSLPSYEQYF.

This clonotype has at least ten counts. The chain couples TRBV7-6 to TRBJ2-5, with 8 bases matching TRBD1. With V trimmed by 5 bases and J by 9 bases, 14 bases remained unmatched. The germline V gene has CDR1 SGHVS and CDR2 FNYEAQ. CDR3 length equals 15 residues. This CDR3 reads CASSPRQGSPVPQYF. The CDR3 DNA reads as TGTGCCAGCAGCCCACGACAGGGGAGCCCCGTCCCCCAGTACTTC.

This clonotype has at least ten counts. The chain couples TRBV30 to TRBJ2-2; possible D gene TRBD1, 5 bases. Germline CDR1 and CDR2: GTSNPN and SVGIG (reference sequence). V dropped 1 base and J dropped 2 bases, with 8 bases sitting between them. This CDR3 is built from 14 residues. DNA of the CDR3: TGTGCCTGGAGTGGGGGCCTTAACACCGGGGAGCTGTTTTTT. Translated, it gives CAWSGGLNTGELFF.

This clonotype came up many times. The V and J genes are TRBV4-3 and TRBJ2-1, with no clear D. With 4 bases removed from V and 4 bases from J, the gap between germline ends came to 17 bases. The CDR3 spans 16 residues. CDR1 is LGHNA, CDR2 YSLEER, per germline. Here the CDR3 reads CASSRYEDGLYNEQFF. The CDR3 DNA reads TGCGCCAGCAGCCGATACGAGGACGGTTTATACAATGAGCAGTTCTTC.

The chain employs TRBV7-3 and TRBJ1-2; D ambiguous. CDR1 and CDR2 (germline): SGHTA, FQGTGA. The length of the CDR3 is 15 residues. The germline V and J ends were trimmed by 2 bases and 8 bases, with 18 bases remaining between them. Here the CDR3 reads CASSLGPGKLGGYTF. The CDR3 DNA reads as TGTGCCAGCAGCTTAGGTCCGGGAAAATTGGGAGGCTACACCTTC. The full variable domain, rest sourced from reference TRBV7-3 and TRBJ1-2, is GAGVSQTPSNKVTEKGKYVELRCDPISGHTALYWYRQSLGQGPEFLIYFQGTGAADDSGLPNDRFFAVRPEGSVSTLKIQRTERGDSAVYLCASSLGPGKLGGYTFGSGTRLTVV.

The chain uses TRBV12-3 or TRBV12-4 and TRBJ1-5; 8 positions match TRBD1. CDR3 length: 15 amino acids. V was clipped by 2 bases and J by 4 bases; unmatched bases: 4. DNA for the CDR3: TGTGCCAGCAGTTTATCGGGGACAGGTAATCAGCCCCAGCATTTT. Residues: CASSLSGTGNQPQHF.

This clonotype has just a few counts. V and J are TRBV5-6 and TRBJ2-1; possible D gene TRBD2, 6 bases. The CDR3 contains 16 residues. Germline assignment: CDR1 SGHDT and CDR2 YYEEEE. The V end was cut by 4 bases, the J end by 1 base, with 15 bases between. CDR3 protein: CASSPATGESYNEQFF. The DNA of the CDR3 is TGTGCCAGCAGCCCCGCGACGGGAGAGTCCTACAATGAGCAGTTCTTC.

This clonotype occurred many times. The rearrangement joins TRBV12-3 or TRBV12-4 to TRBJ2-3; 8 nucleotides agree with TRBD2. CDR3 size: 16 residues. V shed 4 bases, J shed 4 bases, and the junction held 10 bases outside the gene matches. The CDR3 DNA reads TGTGCCAGCAGTTCTGTCCCGGGGGGGCCTGCAGATACGCAGTATTTT. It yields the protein CASSSVPGGPADTQYF.

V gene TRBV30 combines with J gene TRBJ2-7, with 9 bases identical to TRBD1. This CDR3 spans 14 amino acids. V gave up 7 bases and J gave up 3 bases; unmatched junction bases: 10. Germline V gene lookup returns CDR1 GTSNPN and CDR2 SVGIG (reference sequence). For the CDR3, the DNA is TGTGCCTCGCGCGAACCGGGACAGGGCTACGAGCAGTACTTC. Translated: CASREPGQGYEQYF.